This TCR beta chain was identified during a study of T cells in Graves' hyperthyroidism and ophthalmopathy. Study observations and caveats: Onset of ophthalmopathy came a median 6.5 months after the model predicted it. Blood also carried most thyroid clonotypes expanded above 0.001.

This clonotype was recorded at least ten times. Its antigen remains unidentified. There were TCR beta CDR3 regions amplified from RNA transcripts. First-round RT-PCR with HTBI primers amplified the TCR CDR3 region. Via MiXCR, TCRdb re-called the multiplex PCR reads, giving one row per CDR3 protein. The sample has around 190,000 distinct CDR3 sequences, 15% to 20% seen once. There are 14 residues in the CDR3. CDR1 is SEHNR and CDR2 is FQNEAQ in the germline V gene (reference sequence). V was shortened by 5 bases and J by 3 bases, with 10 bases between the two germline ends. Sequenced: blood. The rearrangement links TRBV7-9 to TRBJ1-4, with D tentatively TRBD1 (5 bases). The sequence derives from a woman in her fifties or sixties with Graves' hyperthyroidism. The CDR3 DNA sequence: TGTGCCAGCAGCCCAGGGCGGCCTAATGAAAAACTGTTTTTT. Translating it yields CASSPGRPNEKLFF.